The clone carrying this T cell receptor (beta chain) was found once. The antigen remains undetermined. This clone may be a read error of a much larger clone one base away. These data originate in a study of identical twins' blood T cells. The CDR3 runs 14 residues. Germline V gene sequence: CDR1 DFQATT, CDR2 SNEGSKA (reference sequence). V was clipped by 0 bases and J by 3 bases; unmatched bases: 3. Study-level points and caveats: Each donor's most abundant TCRbeta clonotypes shared more CDR3 sequences with her twin than unrelated donors.

TCRdb redid the calling of the 5' RACE reads with MiXCR, one entry per CDR3 protein. The sample contains a few hundred thousand distinct CDR3 sequences, under 30% of which appear only once. This receptor was taken from a woman between 18 and 50 years old in good health. The sample comprised PBMCs. This chain connects TRBV20-1 to TRBJ1-1, with 8 bases identical to TRBD1. In DNA, the CDR3 is TGCAGTGCTAGAGACCACAGGGGGGACACTGAAGCTTTCTTT. It translates to CSARDHRGDTEAFF.